This TCR beta chain was captured in a study of cytomegalovirus exposure and HLA in healthy donors. For the study at large: Across under 450 genotyped donors, about 80% landed in the Caucasian-associated ancestry cluster.

PCR used 60 Vbeta primers and 13 Jbeta primers. Profiled with immunoSEQ multiplex PCR; TCRdb holds only in-frame clones, not every one. The sample gives 100,000 to 150,000 clones, approximately 77% of which show up once; approximately 0.9% is in the top ten. V gave up 3 bases and J gave up 3 bases, with 12 bases separating them. The CDR3 runs to 15 residues. The germline CDR1 and CDR2 sequences are MRHNA and SNTAGT. Study-wide findings and caveats: A previous analysis found most TCR beta V segments productive roughly 87% or roughly 30% of the time.

Comment on this clone: Its antigen remains unknown.

Input material: PBMCs. The chain is built from TRBV6-4 and TRBJ2-1; possible D gene TRBD1, 6 bases. The receptor was derived from a woman aged 55-75 years in good health and CMV-seronegative. CDR3 nucleotides: TGTGCCAGCAGTGAAGGCCAGGGGATCTACAATGAGCAGTTCTTC. Translating gives CASSEGQGIYNEQFF.